This T cell receptor beta chain is from a study of vaccination and CD4 T cells after COVID-19. Sample treatment: approximately nine-day PBMC culture with coronavirus spike peptide pools or control peptides (ViraFEST assay). First, ViraFEST expanded antigen-specific T cells with peptide pools, and next it sequenced the TCRs. With fresh IL-2 medium, half the medium was replaced on days 3 and 7. General study results and limits: From a median of roughly 20 to 40, SARS-CoV-2-reactive clonotypes increased, though not significantly.

Germline CDR1 reads MGHRA; CDR2 reads YSYEKL. V lost 0 bases and J lost 4; bases outside the gene matches: 3. The CDR3 consists of 16 residues. The Oncomine TCR Beta short-read assay sequenced DNA from cultured CD4+ T cells. Cultured CD4+ T cells yielded the extracted genomic DNA. TCRdb itself ran the PCR reads through MiXCR, one entry per CDR3 protein. In the table there are 4,500 or so distinct CDR3 sequences, 21% of which are singletons. Comments on this clonotype: Its antigen remains unidentified.

The sequence was collected from a human donor who had recovered from COVID-19. The chain carries TRBV4-1 and TRBJ2-1; 10 bases are a match to TRBD2. The sequencing input was CD4+ T cells from blood, cultured in vitro. The CDR3 DNA sequence: TGCGCCAGCAGCCAAGAAGAAGCGGGGGGGTACAATGAGCAGTTCTTC. It specifies CASSQEEAGGYNEQFF.